The clone carrying this TCR beta chain occurred many times. This specimen belongs to a study of regulatory T cells in long-lasting Graves disease. Germline CDR1 and CDR2: SNHLY and FYNNEI. The CDR3 has 14 residues. Trimming removed 6 bases from V and 8 bases from J; junction bases left unmatched: 12. Described time point: newly diagnosed GD, antithyroid drugs for less than 3 months. PBMC RNA served as the TCR library source. Arm-PCR of CDR3 regions with iRepertoire HTBI primers generated TCR beta libraries. TCRdb re-called the multiplex PCR reads with MiXCR, one entry per CDR3 protein. The sample carries around 400,000 distinct CDR3 sequences, 12% recorded once. The data were also submitted as part of a second study, on T cells in Graves' hyperthyroidism and ophthalmopathy. That source notes: Stable disease denoted Graves' hyperthyroidism without ophthalmopathy progression within 18 months. Exclusion criteria comprised uncontrolled infection, other autoimmune disease, pregnancy or lactation. HTBI primers were the set used in a first-round RT-PCR of the TCR CDR3. The model forecast ophthalmopathy, anticipating it by a median around 6.5 months before onset.

The sample consisted of peripheral blood mononuclear cells (PBMCs), taken at new diagnosis, from a patient treated with antithyroid drugs. V is TRBV2 and J is TRBJ1-2; 7 bases map to TRBD1. This receptor was obtained from a woman under 30 with Graves disease. The CDR3 coding sequence is TGTGCCAGCAGAGCGACAGGGAGTGAGGGAGGCTACACCTTC. It is translated as CASRATGSEGGYTF.